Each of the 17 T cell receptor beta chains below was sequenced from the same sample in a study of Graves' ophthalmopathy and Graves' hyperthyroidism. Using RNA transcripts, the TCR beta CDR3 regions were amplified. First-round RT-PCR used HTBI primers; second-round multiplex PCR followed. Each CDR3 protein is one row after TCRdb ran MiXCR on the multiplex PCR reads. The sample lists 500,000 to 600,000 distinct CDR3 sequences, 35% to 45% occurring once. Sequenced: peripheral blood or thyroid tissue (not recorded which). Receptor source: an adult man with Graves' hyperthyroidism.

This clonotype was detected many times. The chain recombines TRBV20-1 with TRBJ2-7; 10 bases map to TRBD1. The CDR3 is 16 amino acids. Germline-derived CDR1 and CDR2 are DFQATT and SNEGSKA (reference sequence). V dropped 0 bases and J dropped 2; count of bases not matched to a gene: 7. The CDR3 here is CSARDPGQGGPYEQYF. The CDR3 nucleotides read TGCAGTGCTAGAGATCCCGGACAGGGGGGACCCTACGAGCAGTACTTC.

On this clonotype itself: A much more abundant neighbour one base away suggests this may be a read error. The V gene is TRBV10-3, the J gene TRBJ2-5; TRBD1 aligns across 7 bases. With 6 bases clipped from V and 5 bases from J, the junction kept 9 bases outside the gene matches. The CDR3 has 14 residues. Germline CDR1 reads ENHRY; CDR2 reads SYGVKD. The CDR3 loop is CAISPYRGMETQYF. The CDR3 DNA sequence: TGTGCCATCAGCCCGTACAGGGGAATGGAGACCCAGTACTTC.

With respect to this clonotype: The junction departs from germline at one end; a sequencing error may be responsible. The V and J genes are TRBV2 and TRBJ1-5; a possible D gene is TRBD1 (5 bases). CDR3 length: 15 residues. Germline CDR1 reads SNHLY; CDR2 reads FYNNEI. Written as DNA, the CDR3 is TGTGCCGGCAGGGTACAGGCCGGGGAAGGTCAGCCCCAGCATTTT. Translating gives CAGRVQAGEGQPQHF.

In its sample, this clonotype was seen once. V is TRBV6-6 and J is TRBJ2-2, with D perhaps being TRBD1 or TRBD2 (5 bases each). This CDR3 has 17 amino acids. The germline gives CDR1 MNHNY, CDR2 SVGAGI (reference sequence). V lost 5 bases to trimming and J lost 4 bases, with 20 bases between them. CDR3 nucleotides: TGTGCCAGCAGTGAGGGGTGGGGCGGCACGTCCACCGGGGAGCTGTTTTTT. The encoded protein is CASSEGWGGTSTGELFF.

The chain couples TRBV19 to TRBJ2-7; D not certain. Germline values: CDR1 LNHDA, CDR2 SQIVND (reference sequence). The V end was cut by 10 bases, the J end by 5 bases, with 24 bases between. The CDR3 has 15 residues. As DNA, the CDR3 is TGTGCCATCAGCCAAGAGTGGGTAGAAGACCACGAGCAGTACTTC. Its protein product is CAISQEWVEDHEQYF.

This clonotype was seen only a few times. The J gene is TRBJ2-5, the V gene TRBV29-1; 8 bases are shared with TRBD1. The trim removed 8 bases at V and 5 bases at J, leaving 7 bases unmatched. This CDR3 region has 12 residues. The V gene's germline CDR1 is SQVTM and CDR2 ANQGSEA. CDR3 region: CSSKTGAETQYF. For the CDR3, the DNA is TGCAGCTCGAAGACAGGGGCGGAGACCCAGTACTTC.

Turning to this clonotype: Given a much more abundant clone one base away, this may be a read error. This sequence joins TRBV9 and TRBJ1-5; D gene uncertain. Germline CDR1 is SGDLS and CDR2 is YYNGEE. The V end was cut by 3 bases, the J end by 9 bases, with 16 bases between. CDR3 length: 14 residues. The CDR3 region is CASSAGRETGPQHF. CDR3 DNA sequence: TGTGCCAGCAGCGCCGGGCGGGAAACGGGGCCCCAGCATTTT.

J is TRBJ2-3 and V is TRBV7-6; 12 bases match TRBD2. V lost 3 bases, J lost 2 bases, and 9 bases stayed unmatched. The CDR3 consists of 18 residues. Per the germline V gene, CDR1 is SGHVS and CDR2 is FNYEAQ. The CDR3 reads CASSLRTSGVVYTDTQYF. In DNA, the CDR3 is TGTGCCAGCAGCTTGAGGACTAGCGGGGTTGTTTACACAGATACGCAGTATTTT.

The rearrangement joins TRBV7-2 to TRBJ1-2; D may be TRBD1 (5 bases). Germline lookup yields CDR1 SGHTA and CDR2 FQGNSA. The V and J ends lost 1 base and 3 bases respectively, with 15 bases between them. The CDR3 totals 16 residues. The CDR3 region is CASSLGTRQGDYGYTF. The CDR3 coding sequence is TGTGCCAGCAGCTTAGGGACTAGGCAGGGCGACTATGGCTACACCTTC.

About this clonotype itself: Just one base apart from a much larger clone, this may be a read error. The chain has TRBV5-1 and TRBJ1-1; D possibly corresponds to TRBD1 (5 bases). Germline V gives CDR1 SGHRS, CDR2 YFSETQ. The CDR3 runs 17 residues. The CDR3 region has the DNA TGCGCCAGCAGCCATTTACCGGGGCGGGCAATGAACACTGAAGCTTCCTTT. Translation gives CASSHLPGRAMNTEASF.

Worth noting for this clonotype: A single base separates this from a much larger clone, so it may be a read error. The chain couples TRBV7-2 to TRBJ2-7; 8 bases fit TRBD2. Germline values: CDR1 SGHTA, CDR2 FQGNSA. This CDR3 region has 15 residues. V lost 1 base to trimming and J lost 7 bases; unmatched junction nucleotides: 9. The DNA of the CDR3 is TGTGCCAGCAGCTTAGTGTGGGGACTAGATCATGAGCAGTACTTC. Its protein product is CASSLVWGLDHEQYF.

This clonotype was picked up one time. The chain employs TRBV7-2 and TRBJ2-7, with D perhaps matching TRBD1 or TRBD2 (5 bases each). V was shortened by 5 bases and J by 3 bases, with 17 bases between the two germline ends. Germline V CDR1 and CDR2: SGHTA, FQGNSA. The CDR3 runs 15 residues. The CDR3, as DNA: TGTGCCAGCAGCACGGGACCTACCTATGGCTACGAGCAGTACTTC. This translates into CASSTGPTYGYEQYF.

The CDR3 sequence: CASSWAGFHEQYF. In DNA, the CDR3 is TGTGCCAGCAGCTGGGCAGGGTTCCACGAGCAGTACTTC. The V call is TRBV7-2, the J call TRBJ2-7; D might be TRBD1 (5 bases). The germline gives CDR1 SGHTA, CDR2 FQGNSA. The CDR3 is 13 amino acids. V lost 4 bases to trimming and J lost 5 bases, with 12 bases between them.

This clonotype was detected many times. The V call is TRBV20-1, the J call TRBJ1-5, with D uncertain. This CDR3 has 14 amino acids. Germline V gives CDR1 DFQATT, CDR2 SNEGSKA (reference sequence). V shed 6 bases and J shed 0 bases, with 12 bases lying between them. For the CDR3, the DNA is TGCAGTGCCCTGGGTGGGGATAGCAATCAGCCCCAGCATTTT. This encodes CSALGGDSNQPQHF.

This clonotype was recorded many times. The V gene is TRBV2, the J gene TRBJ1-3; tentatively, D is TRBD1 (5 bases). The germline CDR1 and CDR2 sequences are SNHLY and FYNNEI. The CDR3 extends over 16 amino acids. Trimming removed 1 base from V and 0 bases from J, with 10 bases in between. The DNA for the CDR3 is TGTGCCAGCAGTGAAGTGGAGGGGCTCTCTGGAAACACCATATATTTT. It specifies CASSEVEGLSGNTIYF.

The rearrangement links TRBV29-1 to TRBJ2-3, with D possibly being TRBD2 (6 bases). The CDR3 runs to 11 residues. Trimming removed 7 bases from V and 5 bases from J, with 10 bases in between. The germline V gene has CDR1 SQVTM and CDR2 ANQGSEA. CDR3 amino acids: CSAGGEDTQYF. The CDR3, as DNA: TGCAGCGCTGGAGGGGAAGATACGCAGTATTTT.

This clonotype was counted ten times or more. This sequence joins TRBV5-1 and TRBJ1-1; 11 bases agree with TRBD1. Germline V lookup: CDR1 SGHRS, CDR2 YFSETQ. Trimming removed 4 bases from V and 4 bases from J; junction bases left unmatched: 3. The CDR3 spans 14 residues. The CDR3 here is CASSPGTGGTEAFF. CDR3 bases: TGCGCCAGCAGCCCCGGGACAGGGGGCACTGAAGCTTTCTTT. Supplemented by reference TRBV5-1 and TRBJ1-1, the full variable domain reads KAGVTQTPRYLIKTRGQQVTLSCSPISGHRSVSWYQQTPGQGLQFLFEYFSETQRNKGNFPGRFSGRQFSNSRSEMNVSTLELGDSALYLCASSPGTGGTEAFFGQGTRLTVV.